Here is one T cell receptor beta chain with its context. This specimen comes from a study of T cell changes during pregnancy in multiple sclerosis. The data were produced by immunoSEQ multiplex PCR, yet TCRdb's version contains in-frame clones alone and is incomplete. The sample includes about 28,000 clones, around 88% of them seen just once. This CDR3 contains 14 residues. Germline V gene data show CDR1 as MNHNS and CDR2 as SASEGT. The V gene lost 7 bases and the J gene lost 2 bases, with 11 bases spanning the gap. This material consisted of CD4+ T cells from peripheral blood mononuclear cells, taken in the first trimester of pregnancy. The receptor was isolated from a female donor in good health, enrolled as a control in a pregnancy study. The V and J genes are TRBV6-1 and TRBJ1-4, with a possible D match to TRBD1 (6 bases). The CDR3 DNA sequence: TGTGCCAGCACGGAGAGGGGGACTAATGAAAAACTGTTTTTT. Encoded protein: CASTERGTNEKLFF.